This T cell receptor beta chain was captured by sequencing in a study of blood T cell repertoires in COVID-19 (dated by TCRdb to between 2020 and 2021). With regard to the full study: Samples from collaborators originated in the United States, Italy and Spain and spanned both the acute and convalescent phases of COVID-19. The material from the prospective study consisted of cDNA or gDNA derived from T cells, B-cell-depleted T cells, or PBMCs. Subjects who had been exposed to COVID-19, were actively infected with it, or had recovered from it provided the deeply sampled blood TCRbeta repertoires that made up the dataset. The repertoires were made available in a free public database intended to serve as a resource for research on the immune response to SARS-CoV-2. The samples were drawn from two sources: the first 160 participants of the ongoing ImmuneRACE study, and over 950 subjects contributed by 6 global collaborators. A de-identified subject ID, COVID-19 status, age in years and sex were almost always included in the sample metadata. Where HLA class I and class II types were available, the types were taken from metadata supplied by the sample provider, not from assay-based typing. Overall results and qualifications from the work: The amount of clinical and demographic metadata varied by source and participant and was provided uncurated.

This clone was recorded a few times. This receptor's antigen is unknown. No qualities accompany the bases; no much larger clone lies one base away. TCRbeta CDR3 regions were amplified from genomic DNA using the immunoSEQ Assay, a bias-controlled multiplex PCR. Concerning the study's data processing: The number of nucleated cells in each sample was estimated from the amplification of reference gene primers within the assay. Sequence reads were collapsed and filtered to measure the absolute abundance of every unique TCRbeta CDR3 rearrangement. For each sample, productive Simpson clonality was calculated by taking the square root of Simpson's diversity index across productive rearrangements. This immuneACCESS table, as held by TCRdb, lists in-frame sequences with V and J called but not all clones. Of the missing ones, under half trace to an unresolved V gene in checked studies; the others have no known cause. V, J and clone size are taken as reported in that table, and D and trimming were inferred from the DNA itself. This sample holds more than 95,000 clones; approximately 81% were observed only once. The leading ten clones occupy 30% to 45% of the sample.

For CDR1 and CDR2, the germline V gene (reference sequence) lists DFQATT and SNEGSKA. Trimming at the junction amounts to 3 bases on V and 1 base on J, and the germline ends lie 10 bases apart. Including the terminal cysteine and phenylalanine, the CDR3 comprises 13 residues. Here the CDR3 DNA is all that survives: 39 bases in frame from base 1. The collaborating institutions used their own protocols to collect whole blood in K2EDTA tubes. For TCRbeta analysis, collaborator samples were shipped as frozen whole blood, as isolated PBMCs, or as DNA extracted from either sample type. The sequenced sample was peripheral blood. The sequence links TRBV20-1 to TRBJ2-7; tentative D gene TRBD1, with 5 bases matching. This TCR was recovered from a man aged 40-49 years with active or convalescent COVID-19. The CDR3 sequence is CSASRGRSYEQYF. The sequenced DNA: TGCAGTGCTAGTAGGGGCAGGTCCTACGAGCAGTACTTC.